The 11 T cell receptor beta chains presented below share a single source sample, sequenced in a study of T-cell reconstitution after alpha-beta-depleted transplantation in children. Unique molecular identifiers were incorporated when the TCRbeta library was constructed. From the PCR reads, TCRdb called clonotypes with MiXCR, one entry per CDR3 protein. The sample includes around 600,000 distinct CDR3 sequences, roughly a tenth of them seen just once. This sample comprised PBMCs from the stem cell graft donor, obtained from the stem cell graft. Receptors were obtained from a human donor who donated a stem cell graft to a child with acute myeloid leukemia.

This clonotype was seen at least ten times. The rearrangement links TRBV15 to TRBJ2-4, with D hard to call. The CDR3 consists of 16 residues. V was trimmed by 3 bases and J by 0 bases, leaving 12 bases between them. CDR1 LNHNV and CDR2 YYDKDF come from the germline V gene (reference sequence). CDR3 in DNA: TGTGCCACCAGCAGCCCATACAGAATAGCCAAAAACATTCAGTACTTC. It translates to CATSSPYRIAKNIQYF. Combining the CDR3 with reference TRBV15 and TRBJ2-4 gives the whole variable domain DAMVIQNPRYQVTQFGKPVTLSCSQTLNHNVMYWYQQKSSQAPKLLFHYYDKDFNNEADTPDNFQSRRPNTSFCFLDIRSPGLGDTAMYLCATSSPYRIAKNIQYFGAGTRLSVL.

In its sample, this clonotype was seen many times. CDR3 nucleotides: TGCAGTGCTAGAGAGAGCGGTTATGCCTACGAGCAGTACTTC. It encodes CSARESGYAYEQYF. The V gene is TRBV20-1, the J gene TRBJ2-7; possible D gene TRBD2, 5 bases. CDR3 size: 14 residues. V was trimmed by 0 bases and J by 2 bases, leaving 11 bases between them. Germline CDR1 DFQATT, CDR2 SNEGSKA (reference sequence).

For the CDR3, the DNA is TGTGCCAGCAGCGTAGGAGTAGAAGGCAATGAGCAGTTCTTC. Its protein product is CASSVGVEGNEQFF. The chain recombines TRBV9 with TRBJ2-1; D call uncertain. The CDR3 consists of 14 residues. V was pared by 0 bases and J by 6 bases, with 10 bases between. Germline CDR1 reads SGDLS; CDR2 reads YYNGEE.

The rearrangement links TRBV5-1 to TRBJ2-3; 7 bases fit TRBD2. The CDR3 is 13 amino acids. CDR1 is SGHRS and CDR2 is YFSETQ in the germline V gene. J lost 5 bases, V lost 4 bases, and 4 bases had no gene match. As DNA, the CDR3 is TGCGCCAGCAGCCCCTGGGAGGGAGATACGCAGTATTTT. Protein product: CASSPWEGDTQYF.

The CDR3 sequence: CASSRGDVSDTQYF. The CDR3 nucleotides read TGTGCCAGCAGTCGAGGGGACGTGTCAGATACGCAGTATTTT. This sequence joins TRBV6-5 and TRBJ2-3; perhaps D is TRBD1 or TRBD2 (5 bases each). The CDR3 runs 14 residues. Germline V CDR1 and CDR2: MNHEY, SVGAGI. V lost 5 bases, J lost 4 bases, and 13 bases lay in between.

This clonotype has only a few counts. The V call is TRBV12-3 or TRBV12-4, the J call TRBJ2-7; a weak D match, TRBD2 (6 bases). This CDR3 has 13 residues. V shed 10 bases and J shed 5 bases, with 18 bases lying between them. CDR3 residues: CATPHGSIDEQYF. CDR3 coding DNA: TGTGCCACCCCGCACGGGAGTATCGACGAGCAGTACTTC.

The chain is built from TRBV5-1 and TRBJ1-1; D unresolved. In germline, CDR1 is SGHRS, CDR2 YFSETQ. CDR3 length equals 15 residues. V shed 4 bases and J shed 0 bases, with 13 bases lying between them. The CDR3 loop is CASSTVGFVNTEAFF. CDR3 coding DNA: TGCGCCAGCAGCACAGTGGGCTTTGTGAACACTGAAGCTTTCTTT.

The V call is TRBV9, the J call TRBJ1-5, with D unresolved. With 4 bases removed from V and 6 bases from J, the gap between germline ends came to 14 bases. The CDR3 runs to 14 residues. The germline V gene has CDR1 SGDLS and CDR2 YYNGEE. CDR3: CASSPRPTGQPQHF. The CDR3 coding sequence is TGTGCCAGCAGCCCTCGGCCCACGGGTCAGCCCCAGCATTTT.

CDR3 residues: CASSPPRRSGQQYF. CDR3 DNA: TGTGCCAGCAGCCCCCCCCGGCGGAGCGGGCAGCAGTACTTC. The J gene is TRBJ2-7, the V gene TRBV7-9; tentative D call: TRBD2 (6 bases). Trimming took off 5 bases at V and 8 bases at J, with 19 bases between the two ends. The V gene's germline CDR1 is SEHNR and CDR2 FQNEAQ (reference sequence). The CDR3 contains 14 residues. The full variable domain, with the rest looked up from reference TRBV7-9 and TRBJ2-7, is DTGVSQNPRHKITKRGQNVTFRCDPISEHNRLYWYRQTLGQGPEFLTYFQNEAQLEKSRLLSDRFSAERPKGSFSTLEIQRTEQGDSAMYLCASSPPRRSGQQYFGPGTRLTVT.

This chain connects TRBV2 to TRBJ2-1; no reliable D call. Between the trimmed V and J ends, which lost 6 bases and 2 bases, there was a span of 14 bases. Germline V gene lookup returns CDR1 SNHLY and CDR2 FYNNEI. CDR3 length: 15 amino acids. In DNA, the CDR3 is TGTGCCAGCAGCCCAAGGAGTCTGCCCTACAATGAGCAGTTCTTC. It codes for CASSPRSLPYNEQFF.

This clonotype was observed many times. The gene calls are TRBV28 and TRBJ2-7; tentatively, D is TRBD2 (5 bases). This CDR3 is built from 12 residues. Trimming cost V 6 bases and J 2 bases, with 8 bases left between them. Germline assignment: CDR1 MDHEN and CDR2 SYDVKM. CDR3 residues: CASSRETYEQYF. CDR3 DNA sequence: TGTGCCAGCAGCCGGGAAACCTACGAGCAGTACTTC.